This TCR beta chain was obtained from a study of human thymus T cells. In the case of this clone: What it binds is not known.

Whole-study findings and limits: In thymic and blood repertoires alike, V and J usage looked biased.

Libraries were prepared by immunoSEQ multiplex PCR; TCRdb keeps only in-frame clonotypes and omits some of them. The profile shows approximately 46,000 clones, around 93% of them singletons. Genomic DNA was extracted from every available blood leukocyte. The germline V gene has CDR1 SGHRS and CDR2 YFSETQ. The CDR3 loop spans 15 amino acids. V dropped 5 bases and J dropped 5 bases, with 20 bases sitting between them. This clonotype originated in a girl under two years old with a congenital heart defect but otherwise immunologically healthy. The sample was blood. The rearrangement joins TRBV5-1 to TRBJ2-7; possible D gene TRBD1, 6 bases. The CDR3 bases are TGCGCCAGCAGTCACCTTCCCGGCAGGGGCGACGAGCAGTACTTC. The encoded protein is CASSHLPGRGDEQYF.